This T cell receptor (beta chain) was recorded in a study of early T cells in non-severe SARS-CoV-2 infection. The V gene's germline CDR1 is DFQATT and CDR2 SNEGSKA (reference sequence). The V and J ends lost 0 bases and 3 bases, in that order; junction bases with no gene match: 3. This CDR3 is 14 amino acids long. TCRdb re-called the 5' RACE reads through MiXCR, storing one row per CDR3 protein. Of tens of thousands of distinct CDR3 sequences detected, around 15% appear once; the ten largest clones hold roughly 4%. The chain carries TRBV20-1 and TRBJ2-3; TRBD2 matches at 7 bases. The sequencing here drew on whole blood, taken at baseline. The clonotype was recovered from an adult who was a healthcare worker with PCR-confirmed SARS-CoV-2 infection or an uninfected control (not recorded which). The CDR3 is CSAREGSGTDTQYF. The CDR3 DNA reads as TGCAGTGCTAGAGAGGGTAGCGGGACAGATACGCAGTATTTT.